This TCR beta chain was found in a study of CD8 T cells in ankylosing spondylitis. Notes on the study in general: Reportedly, matched ankylosing spondylitis synovial fluid was significantly enriched for disease-linked clones.

From the 5' RACE reads, TCRdb called clonotypes with MiXCR, one entry per CDR3 protein. The sample lists under 150,000 distinct CDR3 sequences; roughly 10% were seen once. The germline CDR1 and CDR2 sequences are SGHRS and YFSETQ. J was trimmed by 6 bases and V by 6 bases; bases with no gene match: 5. The CDR3 runs 14 residues. This clonotype was detected ten times or more. Its matching antigen is unknown. This sequence originates from a female donor with ankylosing spondylitis or in good health (not recorded which). The rearrangement uses TRBV5-1 and TRBJ1-6, with TRBD1 matching 8 bases. Sample: blood, either unsorted or a sorted T cell fraction (not recorded which). The CDR3 loop reads CASKKQGGNSPLHF. The DNA of the CDR3 is TGCGCCAGCAAGAAACAGGGGGGTAATTCACCCCTCCACTTT. Filled out from reference TRBV5-1 and TRBJ1-6, the complete variable domain reads KAGVTQTPRYLIKTRGQQVTLSCSPISGHRSVSWYQQTPGQGLQFLFEYFSETQRNKGNFPGRFSGRQFSNSRSEMNVSTLELGDSALYLCASKKQGGNSPLHFGNGTRLTVT.